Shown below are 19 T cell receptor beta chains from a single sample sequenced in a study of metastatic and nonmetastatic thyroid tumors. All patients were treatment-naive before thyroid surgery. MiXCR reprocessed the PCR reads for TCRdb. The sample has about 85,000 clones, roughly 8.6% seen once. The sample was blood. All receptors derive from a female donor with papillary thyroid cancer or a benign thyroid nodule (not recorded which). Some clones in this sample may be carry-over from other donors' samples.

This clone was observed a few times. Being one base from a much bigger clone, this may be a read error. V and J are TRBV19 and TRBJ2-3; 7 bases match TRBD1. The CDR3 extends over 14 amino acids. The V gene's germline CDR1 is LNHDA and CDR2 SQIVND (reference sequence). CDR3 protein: CDSSRGRSTDTQYF. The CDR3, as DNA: TGTGACAGTAGTAGGGGGCGGTCCACAGATACGCAGTATTTT.

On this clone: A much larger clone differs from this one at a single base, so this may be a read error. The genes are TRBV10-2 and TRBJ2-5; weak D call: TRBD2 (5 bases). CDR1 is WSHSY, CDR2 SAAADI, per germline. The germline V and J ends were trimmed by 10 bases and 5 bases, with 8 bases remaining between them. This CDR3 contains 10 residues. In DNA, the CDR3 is TGCGCCACTAGAGGGGAGACCCAGTACTTC. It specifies CATRGETQYF.

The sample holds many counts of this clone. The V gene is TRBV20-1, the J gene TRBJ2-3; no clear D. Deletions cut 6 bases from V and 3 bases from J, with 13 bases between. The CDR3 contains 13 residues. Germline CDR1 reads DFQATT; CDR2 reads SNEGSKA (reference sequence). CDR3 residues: CSARTEVTDTQYF. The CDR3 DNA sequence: TGCAGTGCCCGGACGGAAGTGACAGATACGCAGTATTTT.

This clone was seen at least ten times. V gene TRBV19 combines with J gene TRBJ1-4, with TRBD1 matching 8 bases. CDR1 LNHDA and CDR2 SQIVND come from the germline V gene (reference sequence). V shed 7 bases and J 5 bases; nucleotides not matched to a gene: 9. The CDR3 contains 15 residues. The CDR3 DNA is TGTGCCAGTACCTCCACCGGACAGGGCAATGAAAAACTGTTTTTT. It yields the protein CASTSTGQGNEKLFF. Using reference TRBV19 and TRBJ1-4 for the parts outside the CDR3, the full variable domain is DGGITQSPKYLFRKEGQNVTLSCEQNLNHDAMYWYRQDPGQGLRLIYYSQIVNDFQKGDIAEGYSVSREKKESFPLTVTSAQKNPTAFYLCASTSTGQGNEKLFFGSGTQLSVL.

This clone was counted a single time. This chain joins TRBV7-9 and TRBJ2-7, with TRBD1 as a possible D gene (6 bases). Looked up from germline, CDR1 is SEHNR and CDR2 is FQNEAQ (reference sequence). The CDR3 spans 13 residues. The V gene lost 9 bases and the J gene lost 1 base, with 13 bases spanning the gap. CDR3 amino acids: CASNDRTSYEQYF. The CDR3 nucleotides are TGTGCCAGTAACGACAGGACATCCTACGAGCAGTACTTC.

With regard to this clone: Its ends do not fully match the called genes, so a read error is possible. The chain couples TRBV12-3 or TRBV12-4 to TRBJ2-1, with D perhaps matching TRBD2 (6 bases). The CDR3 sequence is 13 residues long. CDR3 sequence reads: CASSPGEDTRLIF. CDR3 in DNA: TGTGCCAGCAGTCCGGGGGAAGACACCCGTCTGATCTTC.

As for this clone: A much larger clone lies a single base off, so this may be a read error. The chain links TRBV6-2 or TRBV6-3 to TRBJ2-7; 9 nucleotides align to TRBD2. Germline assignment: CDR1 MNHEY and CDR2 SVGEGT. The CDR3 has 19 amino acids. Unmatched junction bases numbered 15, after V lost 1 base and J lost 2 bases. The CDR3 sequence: CASSYFTGTSRGITYEQYF. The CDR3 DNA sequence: TGTGCCAGCAGTTACTTTACCGGGACTAGCAGGGGGATTACCTACGAGCAGTACTTC.

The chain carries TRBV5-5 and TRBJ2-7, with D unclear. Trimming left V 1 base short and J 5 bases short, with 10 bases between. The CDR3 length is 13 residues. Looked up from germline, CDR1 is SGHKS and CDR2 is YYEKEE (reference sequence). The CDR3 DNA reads TGTGCCAGCAGCTTGTTCGACGGAGACGAGCAGTACTTC. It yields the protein CASSLFDGDEQYF.

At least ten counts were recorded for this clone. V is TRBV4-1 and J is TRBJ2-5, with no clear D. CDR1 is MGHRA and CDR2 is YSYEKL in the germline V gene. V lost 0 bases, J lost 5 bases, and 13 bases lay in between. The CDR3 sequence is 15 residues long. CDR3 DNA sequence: TGCGCCAGCAGCCAAGATGGAACCAGCGTTGAGACCCAGTACTTC. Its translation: CASSQDGTSVETQYF.

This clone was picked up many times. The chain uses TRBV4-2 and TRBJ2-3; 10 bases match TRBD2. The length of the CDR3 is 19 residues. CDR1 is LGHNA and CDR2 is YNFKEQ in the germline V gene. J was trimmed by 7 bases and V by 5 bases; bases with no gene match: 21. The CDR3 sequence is CASSTTTSISGGAAYTQYF. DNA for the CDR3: TGTGCCAGCAGCACAACCACCTCGATAAGCGGGGGGGCCGCATATACGCAGTATTTT.

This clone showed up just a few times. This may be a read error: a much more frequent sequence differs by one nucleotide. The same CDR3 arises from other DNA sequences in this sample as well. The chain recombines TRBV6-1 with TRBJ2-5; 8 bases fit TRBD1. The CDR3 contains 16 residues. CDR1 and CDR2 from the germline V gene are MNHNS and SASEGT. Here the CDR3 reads CASSERGQGASETQYF. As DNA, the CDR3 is TGTGCCAGCAGTGAAAGGGGGCAGGGGGCATCCGAGACACAGTACTTC.

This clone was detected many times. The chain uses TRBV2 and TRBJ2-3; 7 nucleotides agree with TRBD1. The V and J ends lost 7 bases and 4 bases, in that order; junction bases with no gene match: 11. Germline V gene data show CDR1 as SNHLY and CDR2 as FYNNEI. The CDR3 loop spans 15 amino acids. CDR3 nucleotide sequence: TGTGCCAGCATTCGGGACAGACTTTATTCAGATACGCAGTATTTT. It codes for CASIRDRLYSDTQYF.

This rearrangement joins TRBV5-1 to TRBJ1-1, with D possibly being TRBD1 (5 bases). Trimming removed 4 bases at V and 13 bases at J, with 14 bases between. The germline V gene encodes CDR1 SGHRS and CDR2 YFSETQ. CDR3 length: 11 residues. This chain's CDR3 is CASSPGTGVFF. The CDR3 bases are TGCGCCAGCAGCCCAGGGACCGGAGTTTTCTTT.

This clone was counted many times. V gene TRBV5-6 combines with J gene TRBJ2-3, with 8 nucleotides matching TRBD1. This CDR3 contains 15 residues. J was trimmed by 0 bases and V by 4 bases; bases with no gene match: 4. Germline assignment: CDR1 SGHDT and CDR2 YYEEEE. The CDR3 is CASSIGTGSTDTQYF. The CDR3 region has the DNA TGTGCCAGCAGCATCGGGACAGGAAGCACAGATACGCAGTATTTT.

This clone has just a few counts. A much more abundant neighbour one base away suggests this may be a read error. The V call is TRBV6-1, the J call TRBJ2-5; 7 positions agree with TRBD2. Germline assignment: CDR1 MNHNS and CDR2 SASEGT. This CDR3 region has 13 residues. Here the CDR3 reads CASRPGLVETHYF. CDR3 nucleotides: TGTGCCAGCAGGCCCGGACTAGTCGAGACCCATTACTTC.

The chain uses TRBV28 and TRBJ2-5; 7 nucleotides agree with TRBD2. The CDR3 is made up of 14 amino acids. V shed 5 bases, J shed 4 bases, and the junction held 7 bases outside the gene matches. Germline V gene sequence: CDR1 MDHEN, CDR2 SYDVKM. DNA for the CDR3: TGTGCCAGCAGTCCCCAGGCGGGAGCAGAGACCCAGTACTTC. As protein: CASSPQAGAETQYF.

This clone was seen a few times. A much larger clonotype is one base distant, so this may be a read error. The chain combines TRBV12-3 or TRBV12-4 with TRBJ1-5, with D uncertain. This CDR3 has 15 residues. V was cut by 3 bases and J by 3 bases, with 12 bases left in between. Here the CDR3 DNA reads TGTGCCAGCAGTTTGGATTCCGCGGCCAATCAGCCCCAGCATTTT. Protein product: CASSLDSAANQPQHF.

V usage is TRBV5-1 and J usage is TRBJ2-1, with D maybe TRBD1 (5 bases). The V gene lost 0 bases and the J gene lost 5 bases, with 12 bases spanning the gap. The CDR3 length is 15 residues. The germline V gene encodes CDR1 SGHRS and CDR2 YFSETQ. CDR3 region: CASSLVPGSHNEQFF. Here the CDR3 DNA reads TGCGCCAGCAGCTTGGTGCCAGGGTCCCACAATGAGCAGTTCTTC.

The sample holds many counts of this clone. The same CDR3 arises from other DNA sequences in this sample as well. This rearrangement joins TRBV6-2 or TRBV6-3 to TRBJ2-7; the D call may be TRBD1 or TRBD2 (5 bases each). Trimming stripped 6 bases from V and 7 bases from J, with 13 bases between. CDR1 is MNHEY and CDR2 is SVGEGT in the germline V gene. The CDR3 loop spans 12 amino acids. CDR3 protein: CASSTGPLEQYF. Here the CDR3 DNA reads TGTGCCAGCAGCACGGGACCCCTAGAGCAGTACTTC.